Shown below are 3 T cell receptor beta chains from a single sample sequenced in a study of identical twins. MiXCR, applied by TCRdb to the 5' RACE reads, yields one record per CDR3 protein. The table shows about 460,000 distinct CDR3 sequences, with around 14% occurring only once. The same data also contributed to another study, on yellow fever vaccine responses in identical twins.

The sample was CD4+ T cells sorted from blood. These receptor sequences come from a woman aged 18-29 years in good health.

The chain couples TRBV11-3 to TRBJ2-3; perhaps TRBD2 as D (6 bases). CDR1 is SGHNT and CDR2 is YENEEA in the germline V gene. V was clipped by 4 bases and J by 4 bases, with 12 bases between them. CDR3 size: 14 residues. This chain's CDR3 is CASSSGLSADTQYF. The CDR3 DNA follows: TGTGCCAGCAGCTCCGGACTATCTGCAGATACGCAGTATTTT.

The gene calls are TRBV5-1 and TRBJ2-3, with D possibly being TRBD2 (5 bases). Germline-derived CDR1 and CDR2 are SGHRS and YFSETQ. The ends were cut back, 0 bases at V and 4 bases at J, with 12 bases in the middle. The CDR3 is 15 amino acids. This chain's CDR3 is CASSLALAGSDTQYF. DNA for the CDR3: TGCGCCAGCAGCTTGGCCCTGGCGGGTTCAGATACGCAGTATTTT. The full variable domain, rest sourced from reference TRBV5-1 and TRBJ2-3, is KAGVTQTPRYLIKTRGQQVTLSCSPISGHRSVSWYQQTPGQGLQFLFEYFSETQRNKGNFPGRFSGRQFSNSRSEMNVSTLELGDSALYLCASSLALAGSDTQYFGPGTRLTVL.

This chain connects TRBV21-1 to TRBJ2-7. TRBV21-1 is noted as a pseudogene. The CDR3 contains 14 residues. The CDR3, as DNA: TGTGCCAGCAGCAAAGTCTCTAGCTACGACGAGCAGTACTTC. Amino acid sequence: CASSKVSSYDEQYF.